These 20 T cell receptor beta chains came from one sample sequenced in a study of monozygotic twins with cystic fibrosis. Libraries were prepared by immunoSEQ multiplex PCR; TCRdb keeps only in-frame clonotypes and omits some of them. In the table there are fewer than 30,000 clones, approximately 86% of which are singletons. The material sequenced was blood. The receptors come from a girl between 2 and 10 years old with cystic fibrosis.

The V call is TRBV23-1, the J call TRBJ2-4, with D possibly TRBD2 on 5 matching bases. TRBV23-1 is filed as an ORF, its function uncertain. CDR3 size: 13 residues. Trimming left V 9 bases short and J 5 bases short, with 14 bases between. For the CDR3, the DNA is TGCGCCAGGAGGAGGCATAGGGAAAACATTCAGTACTTC. It codes for CARRRHRENIQYF.

This rearrangement joins TRBV5-1 to TRBJ2-1; a possible D gene is TRBD2 (6 bases). The V end was cut by 1 base, the J end by 6 bases, with 14 bases between. This CDR3 region has 15 residues. CDR1 and CDR2 from the germline V gene are SGHRS and YFSETQ. CDR3 sequence: CASSLSGHGSNEQFF. CDR3 sequence (DNA): TGCGCCAGCAGCTTGTCCGGACACGGGAGCAATGAGCAGTTCTTC.

This sequence joins TRBV5-5 and TRBJ2-1; no firm D call. The V end was cut by 0 bases, the J end by 4 bases, with 17 bases between. The germline gives CDR1 SGHKS, CDR2 YYEKEE (reference sequence). The CDR3 consists of 17 residues. CDR3 sequence: CASSLGPPMGTYNEQFF. The CDR3 DNA reads as TGTGCCAGCAGCTTGGGGCCCCCGATGGGTACGTACAATGAGCAGTTCTTC.

CDR3 DNA sequence: TGTGCCAGCAGTTACCGAGGGAATGAGCAGTTCTTC. Its translation: CASSYRGNEQFF. V gene TRBV27 combines with J gene TRBJ2-1, with D perhaps TRBD2 (5 bases). The germline gives CDR1 MNHEY, CDR2 SMNVEV (reference sequence). This CDR3 comprises 12 residues. With 4 bases removed from V and 7 bases from J, the gap between germline ends came to 8 bases.

The V and J genes are TRBV6-5 and TRBJ1-2; D possibly corresponds to TRBD1 (5 bases). Germline V gene lookup returns CDR1 MNHEY and CDR2 SVGAGI. The CDR3 totals 13 residues. Trimming cost V 5 bases and J 3 bases, with 10 bases left between them. The CDR3 loop reads CASSRGTDYGYTF. CDR3 nucleotide sequence: TGTGCCAGCAGTCGGGGCACCGACTATGGCTACACCTTC.

The V call is TRBV5-6, the J call TRBJ2-5; TRBD1 matches at 12 bases. The CDR3 is 17 amino acids. The germline V gene encodes CDR1 SGHDT and CDR2 YYEEEE. V gave up 8 bases and J gave up 1 base; unmatched junction bases: 12. DNA of the CDR3: TGTGCCAGTAACTCCGGGACAGGGGGCCTTTTCCAAGAGACCCAGTACTTC. It specifies CASNSGTGGLFQETQYF.

The chain is built from TRBV11-3 and TRBJ1-5; no reliable D call. V lost 6 bases to trimming and J lost 7 bases, with 16 bases between them. The CDR3 sequence is 14 residues long. Germline values: CDR1 SGHNT, CDR2 YENEEA. The CDR3 DNA follows: TGTGCCAGCAGTTTTAGTCGGGTTAAGCAGCCCCAGCATTTT. The encoded protein is CASSFSRVKQPQHF.

This chain connects TRBV28 to TRBJ1-2, with D perhaps matching TRBD1 (5 bases). This CDR3 comprises 15 residues. Trimming cost V 6 bases and J 8 bases, with 22 bases left between them. Germline loops: CDR1 MDHEN, CDR2 SYDVKM. CDR3: CASSPSSGKRGGYTF. The CDR3 DNA is TGTGCCAGCAGCCCCTCGTCCGGGAAGAGGGGAGGCTACACCTTC.

The rearrangement links TRBV29-1 to TRBJ1-1; D perhaps matches TRBD1 (6 bases). The germline V and J ends were trimmed by 6 bases and 7 bases, with 21 bases remaining between them. Germline-derived CDR1 and CDR2 are SQVTM and ANQGSEA. The CDR3 covers 14 residues. CDR3 sequence: CSVLNPQGGVEAFF. DNA of the CDR3: TGCAGCGTCCTTAACCCACAGGGTGGGGTTGAAGCTTTCTTT.

This clone was recorded a few times. This chain links TRBV5-6 with TRBJ2-7; 9 bases are shared with TRBD2. V was clipped by 4 bases and J by 0 bases; unmatched bases: 8. This CDR3 comprises 16 residues. Germline V gene data show CDR1 as SGHDT and CDR2 as YYEEEE. DNA for the CDR3: TGTGCCAGCAGCATGAGACTAGCGGCAAGCTCCTACGAGCAGTACTTC. Translating it yields CASSMRLAASSYEQYF.

The chain couples TRBV11-2 to TRBJ2-5; 7 nucleotides line up with TRBD1. CDR3 length: 15 amino acids. With V trimmed by 3 bases and J by 0 bases, 4 bases remained unmatched. CDR1 is SGHAT, CDR2 FQNNGV, per germline. CDR3 loop: CASSFRQGHQETQYF. The CDR3 bases are TGTGCCAGCAGCTTCCGACAGGGCCACCAAGAGACCCAGTACTTC.

The rearrangement joins TRBV28 to TRBJ2-2; D is possibly TRBD1 or TRBD2 (6 bases each). The CDR3 runs to 14 residues. Trimming removed 8 bases at V and 4 bases at J, with 14 bases between. Germline V CDR1 and CDR2: MDHEN, SYDVKM. The CDR3 DNA follows: TGTGCCAGCTTCCGGGGGCGGGGCACCGGGGAGCTGTTTTTT. It specifies CASFRGRGTGELFF.

The chain employs TRBV2 and TRBJ2-3; D gene uncertain. V lost 0 bases to trimming and J lost 0 bases, with 1 base between them. The germline V gene encodes CDR1 SNHLY and CDR2 FYNNEI. The CDR3 sequence is 13 residues long. CDR3 in amino acids: CASSEASTDTQYF. In nucleotides, the CDR3 is TGTGCCAGCAGTGAAGCGAGCACAGATACGCAGTATTTT.

The table lists this clone with a few counts. CDR3: CASSLAWPGPYEQYF. As DNA, the CDR3 is TGTGCCAGCAGCTTAGCATGGCCAGGGCCCTACGAGCAGTACTTC. The rearrangement links TRBV11-2 to TRBJ2-7, with a tentative D call TRBD1 (5 bases). The CDR3 runs 15 residues. The germline CDR1 and CDR2 sequences are SGHAT and FQNNGV. V was cut by 1 base and J by 2 bases, with 12 bases left in between. The whole variable domain, filled in from reference TRBV11-2 and TRBJ2-7, reads EAGVAQSPRYKIIEKRQSVAFWCNPISGHATLYWYQQILGQGPKLLIQFQNNGVVDDSQLPKDRFSAERLKGVDSTLKIQPAKLEDSAVYLCASSLAWPGPYEQYFGPGTRLTVT.

The chain's CDR3 is CASSFGREGLSEQYF. The CDR3 DNA reads as TGCGCCAGCAGCTTTGGGCGGGAGGGCCTCTCCGAGCAGTACTTC. The chain links TRBV5-1 to TRBJ2-7, with 9 bases identical to TRBD2. The germline V gene encodes CDR1 SGHRS and CDR2 YFSETQ. V gave up 2 bases and J gave up 6 bases; unmatched junction bases: 9. The CDR3 covers 15 residues.

The gene calls are TRBV6-1 and TRBJ1-1; the D is unclear. The CDR3 is 15 amino acids. The V end was cut by 0 bases, the J end by 2 bases, with 10 bases between. Looked up from germline, CDR1 is MNHNS and CDR2 is SASEGT. DNA for the CDR3: TGTGCCAGCAGTGAAGCGGTAGGGCTTAACACTGAAGCTTTCTTT. Its translation is CASSEAVGLNTEAFF.

The V call is TRBV9, the J call TRBJ1-3; D uncertain. CDR3 size: 15 residues. Germline CDR1 SGDLS, CDR2 YYNGEE. The V gene lost 3 bases and the J gene lost 1 base, with 11 bases spanning the gap. The CDR3 is CASSALGGSGNTIYF. The CDR3, as DNA: TGTGCCAGCAGCGCACTTGGTGGGTCTGGAAACACCATATATTTT.

This clone was counted a few times. The chain carries TRBV6-5 and TRBJ1-2; D may be TRBD1 (5 bases). Germline loops: CDR1 MNHEY, CDR2 SVGAGI. The CDR3 length is 14 residues. With 7 bases removed from V and 7 bases from J, the gap between germline ends came to 19 bases. The CDR3 loop is CASTRTNHGAGYTF. In DNA, the CDR3 is TGTGCCAGCACCCGAACAAACCATGGGGCTGGCTACACCTTC.

V gene TRBV5-1 combines with J gene TRBJ2-2; D gene unclear. The CDR3 is 12 residues long. From germline, CDR1 is SGHRS and CDR2 YFSETQ. Between the trimmed V and J ends, which lost 7 bases and 4 bases, there was a span of 8 bases. CDR3 residues: CASGLFTGELFF. Written as DNA, the CDR3 is TGCGCCAGCGGATTATTCACCGGGGAGCTGTTTTTT.

This chain links TRBV9 with TRBJ1-4, with a tentative D call TRBD1 (6 bases). Trimming took 4 bases from V and 8 from J, leaving 18 bases between them. Germline lookup yields CDR1 SGDLS and CDR2 YYNGEE. The CDR3 length is 15 residues. CDR3 DNA sequence: TGTGCCAGCAGCCCCCAAGGGGGGGCGGGGGAAAAACTGTTTTTT. Encoded protein: CASSPQGGAGEKLFF.